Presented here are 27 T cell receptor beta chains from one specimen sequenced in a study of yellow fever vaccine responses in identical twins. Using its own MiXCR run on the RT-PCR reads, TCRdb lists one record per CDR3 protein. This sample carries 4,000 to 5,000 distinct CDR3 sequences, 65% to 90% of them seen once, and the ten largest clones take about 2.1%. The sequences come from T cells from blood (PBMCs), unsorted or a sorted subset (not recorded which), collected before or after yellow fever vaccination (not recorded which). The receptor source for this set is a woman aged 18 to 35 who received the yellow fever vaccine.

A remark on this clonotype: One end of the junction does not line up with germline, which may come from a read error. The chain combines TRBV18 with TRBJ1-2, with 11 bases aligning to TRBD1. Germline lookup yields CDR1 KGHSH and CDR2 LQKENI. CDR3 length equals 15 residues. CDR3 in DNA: TGTGCCAGCTCATCACCGGACAGGGGGCTTGATAGCTACACCTTC. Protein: CASSSPDRGLDSYTF.

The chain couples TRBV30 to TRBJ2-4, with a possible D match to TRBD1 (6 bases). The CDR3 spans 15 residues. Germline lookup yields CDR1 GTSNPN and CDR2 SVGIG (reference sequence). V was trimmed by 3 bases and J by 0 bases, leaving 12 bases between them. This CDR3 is CAWRPGAKAKNIQYF. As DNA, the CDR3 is TGTGCCTGGAGACCAGGGGCTAAAGCCAAAAACATTCAGTACTTC.

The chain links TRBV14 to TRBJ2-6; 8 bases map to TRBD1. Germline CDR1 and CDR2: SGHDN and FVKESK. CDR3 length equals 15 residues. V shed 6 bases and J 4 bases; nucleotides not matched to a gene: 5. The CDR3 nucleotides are TGTGCCAGCAGGAGGACAGGGTCCGGGGCCAACGTCCTGACTTTC. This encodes CASRRTGSGANVLTF.

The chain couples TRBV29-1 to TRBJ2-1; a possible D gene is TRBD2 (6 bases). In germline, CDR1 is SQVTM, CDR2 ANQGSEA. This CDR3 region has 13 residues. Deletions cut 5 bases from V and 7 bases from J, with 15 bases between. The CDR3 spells CSVTLRTTNEQFF. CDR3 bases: TGCAGCGTTACATTGAGGACTACAAATGAGCAGTTCTTC.

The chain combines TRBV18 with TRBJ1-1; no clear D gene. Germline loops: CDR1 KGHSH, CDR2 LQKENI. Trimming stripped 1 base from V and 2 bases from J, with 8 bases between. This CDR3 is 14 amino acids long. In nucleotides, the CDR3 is TGTGCCAGCTCACCACTTCCCTCCAACACTGAAGCTTTCTTT. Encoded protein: CASSPLPSNTEAFF.

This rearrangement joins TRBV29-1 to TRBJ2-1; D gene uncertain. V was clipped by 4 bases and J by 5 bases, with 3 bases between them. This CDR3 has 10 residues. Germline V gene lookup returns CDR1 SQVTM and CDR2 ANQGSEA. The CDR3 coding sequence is TGCAGCGTTGCTAACAATGAGCAGTTCTTC. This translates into CSVANNEQFF.

The CDR3 region has the DNA TGCAGCGTTTGGGGCGATGAGCAGTTCTTC. This codes for CSVWGDEQFF. The V call is TRBV29-1, the J call TRBJ2-1; the D gene is possibly TRBD1 (5 bases). The CDR3 contains 10 residues. The V gene lost 5 bases and the J gene lost 8 bases, with 7 bases spanning the gap. Germline V gene sequence: CDR1 SQVTM, CDR2 ANQGSEA.

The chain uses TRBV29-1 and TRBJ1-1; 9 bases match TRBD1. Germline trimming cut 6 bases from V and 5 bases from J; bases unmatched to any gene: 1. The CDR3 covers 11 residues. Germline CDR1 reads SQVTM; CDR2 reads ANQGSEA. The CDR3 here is CSVDRGTEAFF. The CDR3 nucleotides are TGCAGCGTGGACAGGGGAACTGAAGCTTTCTTT.

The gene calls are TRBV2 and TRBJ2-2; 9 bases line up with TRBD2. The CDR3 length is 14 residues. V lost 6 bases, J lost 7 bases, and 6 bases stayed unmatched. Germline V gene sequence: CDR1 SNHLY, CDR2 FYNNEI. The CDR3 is CASRELAGGGELFF. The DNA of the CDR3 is TGTGCCAGCAGGGAACTAGCGGGCGGCGGGGAGCTGTTTTTT.

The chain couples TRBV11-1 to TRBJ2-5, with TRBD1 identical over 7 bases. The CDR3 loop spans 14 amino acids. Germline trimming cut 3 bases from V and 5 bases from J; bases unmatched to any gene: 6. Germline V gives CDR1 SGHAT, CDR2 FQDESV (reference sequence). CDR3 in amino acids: CASSFQRGLETQYF. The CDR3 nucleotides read TGTGCCAGCAGCTTCCAAAGGGGGCTGGAGACCCAGTACTTC.

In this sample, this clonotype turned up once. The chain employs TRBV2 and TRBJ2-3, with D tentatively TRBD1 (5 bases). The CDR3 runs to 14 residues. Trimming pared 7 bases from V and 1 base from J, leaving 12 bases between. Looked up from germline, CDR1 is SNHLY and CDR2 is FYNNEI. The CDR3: CASIRDGGTDTQYF. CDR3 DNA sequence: TGTGCCAGCATCAGGGATGGGGGCACAGATACGCAGTATTTT.

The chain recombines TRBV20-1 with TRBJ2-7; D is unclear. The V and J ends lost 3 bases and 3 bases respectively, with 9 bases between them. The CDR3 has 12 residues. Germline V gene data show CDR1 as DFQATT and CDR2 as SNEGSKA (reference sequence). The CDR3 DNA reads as TGCAGTGCTAGTGGCCCAATCTACGAGCAGTACTTC. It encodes CSASGPIYEQYF.

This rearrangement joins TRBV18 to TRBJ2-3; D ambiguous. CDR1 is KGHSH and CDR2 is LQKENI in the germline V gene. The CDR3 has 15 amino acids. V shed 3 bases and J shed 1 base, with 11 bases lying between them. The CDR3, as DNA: TGTGCCAGCTCACCTCGTATCGGAGGCACAGATACGCAGTATTTT. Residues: CASSPRIGGTDTQYF.

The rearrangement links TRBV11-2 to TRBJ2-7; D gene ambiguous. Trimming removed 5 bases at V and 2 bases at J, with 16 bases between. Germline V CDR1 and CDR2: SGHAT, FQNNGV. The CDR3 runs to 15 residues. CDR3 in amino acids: CASSRAASPTYEQYF. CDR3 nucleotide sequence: TGTGCCAGCAGCCGAGCAGCGTCCCCAACCTACGAGCAGTACTTC. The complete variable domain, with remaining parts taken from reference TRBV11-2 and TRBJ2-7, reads EAGVAQSPRYKIIEKRQSVAFWCNPISGHATLYWYQQILGQGPKLLIQFQNNGVVDDSQLPKDRFSAERLKGVDSTLKIQPAKLEDSAVYLCASSRAASPTYEQYFGPGTRLTVT.

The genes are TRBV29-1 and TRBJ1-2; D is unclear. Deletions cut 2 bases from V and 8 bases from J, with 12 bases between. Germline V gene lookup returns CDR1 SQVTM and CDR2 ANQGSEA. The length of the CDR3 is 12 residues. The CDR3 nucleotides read TGCAGCGTTGAATCTGGGTTAGAAGGCTACACCTTC. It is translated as CSVESGLEGYTF. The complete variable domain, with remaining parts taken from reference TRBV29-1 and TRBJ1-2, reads SAVISQKPSRDICQRGTSLTIQCQVDSQVTMMFWYRQQPGQSLTLIATANQGSEATYESGFVIDKFPISRPNLTFSTLTVSNMSPEDSSIYLCSVESGLEGYTFGSGTRLTVV.

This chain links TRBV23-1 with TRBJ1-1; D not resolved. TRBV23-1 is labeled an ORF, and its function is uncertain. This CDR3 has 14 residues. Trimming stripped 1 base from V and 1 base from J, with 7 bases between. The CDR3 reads CASSQFERNTEAFF. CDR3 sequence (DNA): TGCGCCAGCAGTCAATTCGAGAGGAACACTGAAGCTTTCTTT.

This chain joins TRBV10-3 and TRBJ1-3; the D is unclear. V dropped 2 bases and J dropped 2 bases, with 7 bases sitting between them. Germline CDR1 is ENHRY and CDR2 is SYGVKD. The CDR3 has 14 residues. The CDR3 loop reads CAISERAPGNTIYF. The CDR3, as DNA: TGTGCCATCAGTGAGAGGGCCCCTGGAAACACCATATATTTT.

The CDR3 region is CASSYEGAAYNEQFF. The CDR3 bases are TGTGCCAGCAGTTACGAGGGGGCGGCTTACAATGAGCAGTTCTTC. The gene calls are TRBV6-2 or TRBV6-3 and TRBJ2-1; 7 nucleotides agree with TRBD1. CDR3 length: 15 residues. After removal of 2 bases from V and 4 bases from J, the junction contained 5 bases not matched to a gene. CDR1 MNHEY and CDR2 SVGEGT come from the germline V gene.

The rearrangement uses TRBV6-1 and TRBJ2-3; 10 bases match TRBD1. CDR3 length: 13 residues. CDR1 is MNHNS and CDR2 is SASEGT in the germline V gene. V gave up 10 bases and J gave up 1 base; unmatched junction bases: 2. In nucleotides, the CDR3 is TGTGCCACCGGGACAGGGGGCACAGATACGCAGTATTTT. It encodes CATGTGGTDTQYF.

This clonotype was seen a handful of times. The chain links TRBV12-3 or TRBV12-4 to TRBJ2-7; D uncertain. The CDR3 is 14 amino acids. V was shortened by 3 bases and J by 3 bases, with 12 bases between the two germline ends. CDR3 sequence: CASSFGKKFYEQYF. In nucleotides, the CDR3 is TGTGCCAGCAGTTTTGGTAAGAAATTCTACGAGCAGTACTTC.

The CDR3 reads CASRNRVHEQYF. The CDR3 DNA is TGTGCCAGCAGAAACAGGGTCCACGAGCAGTACTTC. The genes are TRBV12-3 or TRBV12-4 and TRBJ2-7, with TRBD1 as a possible D gene (6 bases). With 6 bases removed from V and 5 bases from J, the gap between germline ends came to 11 bases. This CDR3 spans 12 amino acids.

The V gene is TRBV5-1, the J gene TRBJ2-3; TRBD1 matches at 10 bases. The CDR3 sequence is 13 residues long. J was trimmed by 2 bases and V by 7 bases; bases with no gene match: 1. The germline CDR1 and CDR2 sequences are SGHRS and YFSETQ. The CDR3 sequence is CASGTGATDTQYF. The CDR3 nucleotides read TGCGCCAGCGGGACAGGGGCCACAGATACGCAGTATTTT.

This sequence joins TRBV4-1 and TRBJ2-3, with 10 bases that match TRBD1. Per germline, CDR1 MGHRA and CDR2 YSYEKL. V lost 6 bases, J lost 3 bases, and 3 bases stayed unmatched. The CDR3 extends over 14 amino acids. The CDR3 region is CASSTDRGTDTQYF. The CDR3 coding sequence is TGCGCCAGCAGTACGGACAGGGGGACAGATACGCAGTATTTT.

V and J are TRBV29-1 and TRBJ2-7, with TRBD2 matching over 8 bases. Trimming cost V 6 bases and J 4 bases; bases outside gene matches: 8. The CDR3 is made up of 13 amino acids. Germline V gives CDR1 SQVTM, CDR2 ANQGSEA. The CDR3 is CSVRAGVGYEQYF. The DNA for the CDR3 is TGCAGCGTCAGAGCGGGAGTTGGATACGAGCAGTACTTC.

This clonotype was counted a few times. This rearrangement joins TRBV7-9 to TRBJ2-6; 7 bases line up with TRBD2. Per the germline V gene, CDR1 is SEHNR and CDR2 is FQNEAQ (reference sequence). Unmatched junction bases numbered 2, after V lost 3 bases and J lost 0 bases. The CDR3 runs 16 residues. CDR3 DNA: TGTGCCAGCAGCTTCTCGGGGGGCTCTGGGGCCAACGTCCTGACTTTC. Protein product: CASSFSGGSGANVLTF.

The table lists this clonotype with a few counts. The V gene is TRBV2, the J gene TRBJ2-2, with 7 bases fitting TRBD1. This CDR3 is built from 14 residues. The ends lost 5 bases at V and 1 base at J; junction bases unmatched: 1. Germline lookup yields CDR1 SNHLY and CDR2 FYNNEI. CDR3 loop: CASSWDRNTGELFF. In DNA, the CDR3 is TGTGCCAGCAGTTGGGACAGGAACACCGGGGAGCTGTTTTTT.

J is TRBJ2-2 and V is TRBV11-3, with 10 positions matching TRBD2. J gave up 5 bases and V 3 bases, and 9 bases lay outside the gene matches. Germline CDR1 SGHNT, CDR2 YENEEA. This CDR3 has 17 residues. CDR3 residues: CASSFREREGPTGELFF. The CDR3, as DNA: TGTGCCAGCAGCTTCCGGGAGCGGGAGGGCCCGACCGGGGAGCTGTTTTTT.